This TCR beta chain is drawn from a study of OX40 agonist ivuxolimab in advanced cancers. Study-wide context: Every 2 weeks, patients received ivuxolimab intravenously, dosed at 0.01 to 10 mg/kg. Study results and caveats: Fewer expanded clones were found on average in CD4+ than in CD8+ T cells. CD4+ and CD8+ blood T cells expanded clonally by week 6 at 0.1 to 3.0 mg/kg.

Collection of blood occurred at baseline, at cycle 4 day 1, and at cycle 7 day 1. Sequenced by immunoSEQ multiplex PCR; TCRdb stores in-frame clones only, minus some. This sample yields roughly 60,000 clones, of which about 81% are seen a single time; over 2% belongs to the top ten. CDR3 length: 12 amino acids. V was shortened by 2 bases and J by 5 bases, with 7 bases between the two germline ends. The V gene's germline CDR1 is SGHNT and CDR2 YENEEA. Comment on this clone: Its target is unknown.

This TCR derives from an adult with an advanced solid tumor such as melanoma, head and neck, liver or kidney cancer. Sequencing was performed on CD4+ or CD8+ T cells sorted from blood, taken in a trial of the OX40 agonist ivuxolimab. V usage is TRBV11-3 and J usage is TRBJ2-7, with D perhaps TRBD1 (5 bases). The CDR3 loop reads CASSLSDNEQYF. CDR3 in DNA: TGTGCCAGCAGCTTATCGGACAACGAGCAGTACTTC.